The T cell receptor beta chain described here comes from a study of blood T cell repertoires in COVID-19. On the study more broadly: Samples taken during acute and convalescent COVID-19 were collected in the United States, Italy and Spain.

The J segment lost 3 bases and the V segment lost 2 bases, leaving 10 bases of the junction unmatched. Germline V gene sequence: CDR1 GTSNPN, CDR2 SVGIG (reference sequence). The CDR3 covers 17 residues. Followed longitudinally, the Seattle patients had been enrolled during active infection. Some clones are missing from TCRdb's copy, which holds only in-frame ones; the method was immunoSEQ multiplex PCR. The sample records just under 350,000 clones, about 87% being singletons. This receptor was identified in a woman in her fifties or sixties with COVID-19, enrolled during active disease. The chain joins TRBV30 to TRBJ2-3; 11 bases are shared with TRBD2. Specimen: peripheral blood. The DNA of the CDR3 is TGTGCCTGGAGTACAGCGATAGCGGGAGGGCCGACAGATACGCAGTATTTT. Protein: CAWSTAIAGGPTDTQYF.